The entry below describes one TCR beta chain. The source of the sample is a study of technical replicates of blood from a few donors. Profiling relied on immunoSEQ multiplex PCR, and the TCRdb table lists in-frame clones only, not all of them. The sample consists of tens of thousands of clones, roughly 98% of them appearing once. The ends lost 5 bases at V and 3 bases at J; junction bases unmatched: 9. CDR1 and CDR2 (germline): GTSNPN, SVGIG (reference sequence). The CDR3 consists of 15 residues. The sequenced sample consisted of T cells isolated from PBMCs. The sequence came from a human donor in good health. The chain combines TRBV30 with TRBJ1-3, with 8 bases matching TRBD1. The CDR3 DNA reads as TGTGCCTGGGACCCGACAGGGGTTTTTGGAAACACCATATATTTT. This translates into CAWDPTGVFGNTIYF.